A single sample gave rise to the 30 T cell receptor beta chains below, sequenced in a study of regulatory T cells in long-lasting Graves disease (dated by TCRdb to about 2021). Interpreted using the paper, the time point label stands for: newly diagnosed GD, antithyroid drugs for less than 3 months. For both TCR sequencing and RNA sequencing, RNA was extracted from PBMCs in TRIzol. The receptor library was made with multiplex PCR. The sequencer was an Illumina HiSeq 4000. CDR3 regions were amplified by Arm-PCR with iRepertoire HTBI primers to construct TCR beta libraries. Clones were called with MiXCR by TCRdb after fastp trimmed the public reads at Q25, and only in-frame beta chains were retained. Identical CDR3 protein sequences are pooled into one entry, listed with their most common genes and DNA. A total of roughly 610,000 distinct CDR3 sequences appear in this sample, roughly 16% of them only once. About 20% of the sample is taken by the ten largest.

This sample was also put to use in a study of T cells in Graves' hyperthyroidism and ophthalmopathy.

The sequencing here drew on peripheral blood mononuclear cells (PBMCs), taken at new diagnosis, from a patient treated with antithyroid drugs. All receptors come from a woman aged 25 to 45 with Graves disease. Donor details come from another sample of the same person, matched by shared clones.

V and J are TRBV7-2 and TRBJ1-2; D possibly corresponds to TRBD1 (5 bases). The CDR3 runs to 12 residues. Germline CDR1 SGHTA, CDR2 FQGNSA. V lost 3 bases to trimming and J lost 8 bases, with 10 bases between them. As DNA, the CDR3 is TGTGCCAGCAGCTTGGGACTGCGGGGCTACACCTTC. Translation gives CASSLGLRGYTF.

To note about this clonotype: This may arise from a read error, as a much more abundant clone is one base away. V gene TRBV12-3 or TRBV12-4 combines with J gene TRBJ2-7; D call uncertain. Trimming shortened V by 7 bases and J by 7 bases, and 23 bases separated the two germline ends. The CDR3 extends over 15 amino acids. The CDR3 loop is CASIHSLSGYNEQYF. Here the CDR3 DNA reads TGTGCCAGCATCCATTCATTATCCGGCTACAATGAGCAGTACTTC.

This clonotype was seen repeatedly, ten times or more. This chain connects TRBV28 to TRBJ2-3; unclear D gene. Germline CDR1 reads MDHEN; CDR2 reads SYDVKM. Between the trimmed V and J ends, which lost 10 bases and 11 bases, there was a span of 13 bases. This CDR3 is 10 amino acids long. The CDR3 is CATRLLRQYF. CDR3 nucleotide sequence: TGTGCCACCAGACTTCTTAGGCAGTATTTT.

This chain uses TRBV20-1 with TRBJ2-7; TRBD2 agrees at 15 bases. This CDR3 region has 13 residues. Germline V CDR1 and CDR2: DFQATT, SNEGSKA (reference sequence). The V gene end was trimmed by 6 bases and the J gene end by 7 bases; junction bases not matched to a gene: 4. This CDR3 reads CSAIGTSGREQYF. The CDR3 DNA sequence: TGCAGTGCAATCGGGACTAGCGGGAGGGAGCAGTACTTC.

This chain links TRBV11-2 with TRBJ1-3; D unclear. Germline V gives CDR1 SGHAT, CDR2 FQNNGV. The CDR3 is 15 residues long. Trimming cost V 5 bases and J 0 bases, with 11 bases left between them. The CDR3 region has the DNA TGTGCCAGCAGCCCAATACGGAGCTCTGGAAACACCATATATTTT. It translates to CASSPIRSSGNTIYF.

The chain employs TRBV7-9 and TRBJ1-3; D is unclear. V lost 5 bases and J 4 bases, leaving 18 bases between the germline ends. The CDR3 is made up of 16 amino acids. Germline CDR1 SEHNR, CDR2 FQNEAQ (reference sequence). The CDR3 bases are TGTGCCAGCAGCACCTCCACCGGGCTCCACGGAAACACCATATATTTT. It yields the protein CASSTSTGLHGNTIYF.

This clonotype was seen ten or more times. The V and J genes are TRBV12-3 or TRBV12-4 and TRBJ1-5; 7 nucleotides match TRBD1. This CDR3 has 14 residues. V gave up 6 bases and J gave up 2 bases; unmatched junction bases: 4. The CDR3: CASRWGTGNQPQHF. The CDR3 DNA is TGTGCCAGCAGATGGGGGACAGGCAATCAGCCCCAGCATTTT.

This clonotype was counted at least ten times. This rearrangement joins TRBV2 to TRBJ1-4; TRBD1 aligns across 8 bases. After removal of 6 bases from V and 10 bases from J, the junction contained 10 bases not matched to a gene. Germline assignment: CDR1 SNHLY and CDR2 FYNNEI. The CDR3 has 14 amino acids. Here the CDR3 reads CASRGDRLARKLFF. CDR3 nucleotide sequence: TGTGCCAGCAGAGGGGACAGGTTGGCTCGAAAACTGTTTTTT. The whole variable domain, filled in from reference TRBV2 and TRBJ1-4, reads EPEVTQTPSHQVTQMGQEVILRCVPISNHLYFYWYRQILGQKVEFLVSFYNNEISEKSEIFDDQFSVERPDGSNFTLKIRSTKLEDSAMYFCASRGDRLARKLFFGSGTQLSVL.

The chain uses TRBV30 and TRBJ1-6, with D perhaps TRBD1 (6 bases). The V end lost 5 bases, the J end lost 8 bases, and 19 bases lay between the germline ends. Germline assignment: CDR1 GTSNPN and CDR2 SVGIG (reference sequence). There are 15 residues in the CDR3. The CDR3 DNA reads as TGTGCCTGGGTGAAAACAGGGTGGTCGGATTCACCCCTCCACTTT. Protein sequence: CAWVKTGWSDSPLHF.

This clonotype came up a few times. The DNA for the CDR3 is TGTGCCACCAGTGACACAGCCGGGACTAGCGGGATCAGAGATACGCAGTATTTT. Translation gives CATSDTAGTSGIRDTQYF. V gene TRBV24-1 combines with J gene TRBJ2-3; 13 positions match TRBD2. The V segment lost 4 bases and the J segment 5 bases; nucleotides outside the gene matches: 11. CDR3 length equals 18 residues. Germline CDR1 reads KGHDR; CDR2 reads SFDVKD.

In this sample, this clonotype turned up a few times. The chain is built from TRBV28 and TRBJ1-2; TRBD1 is a possible D gene (5 bases). The CDR3 is 14 residues long. The germline CDR1 and CDR2 sequences are MDHEN and SYDVKM. V was pared by 8 bases and J by 4 bases, with 17 bases between. The CDR3 loop reads CASASGVRSYGYTF. DNA for the CDR3: TGTGCCAGCGCTTCGGGGGTTCGTAGCTATGGCTACACCTTC.

This clonotype was seen ten or more times. The chain employs TRBV6-5 and TRBJ1-1; no clear D gene. The CDR3 spans 13 residues. Trimming shortened V by 2 bases and J by 4 bases, and 8 bases separated the two germline ends. Germline V lookup: CDR1 MNHEY, CDR2 SVGAGI. CDR3 region: CASSYGRGTEAFF. CDR3 nucleotide sequence: TGTGCCAGCAGTTACGGCCGCGGCACTGAAGCTTTCTTT.

Points on this clonotype: The CDR3 does not close with the conserved phenylalanine or tryptophan, likely indicating a read error. The rearrangement links TRBV7-9 to TRBJ2-3; tentative D call: TRBD1 (6 bases). The CDR3 contains 15 residues. The V and J ends lost 5 bases and 5 bases respectively, with 17 bases between them. From germline, CDR1 is SEHNR and CDR2 FQNEAQ (reference sequence). The CDR3 region is CASSNYRDAVDTQYS. In nucleotides, the CDR3 is TGTGCCAGCAGCAACTACAGGGACGCAGTAGATACGCAGTATTCT.

The sample holds many counts of this clonotype. The rearrangement uses TRBV20-1 and TRBJ2-7; D may match TRBD1 or TRBD2 (5 bases each). The germline V gene encodes CDR1 DFQATT and CDR2 SNEGSKA (reference sequence). This CDR3 spans 11 amino acids. V was cut by 5 bases and J by 2 bases, with 7 bases left in between. CDR3 region: CSAGGPYEQYF. The CDR3, as DNA: TGCAGTGCTGGGGGACCCTACGAGCAGTACTTC.

This clonotype was seen a few times. The rearrangement joins TRBV20-1 to TRBJ1-4; 8 bases are a match to TRBD1. Per the germline V gene, CDR1 is DFQATT and CDR2 is SNEGSKA (reference sequence). The J segment lost 13 bases and the V segment lost 4 bases, leaving 17 bases of the junction unmatched. CDR3 length: 15 amino acids. The chain's CDR3 is CSANEPGTGSRGLFF. CDR3 DNA: TGCAGTGCTAACGAACCCGGGACAGGCTCCCGGGGACTGTTTTTT.

This sequence joins TRBV4-1 and TRBJ1-4; D gene ambiguous. Trimming pared 2 bases from V and 8 bases from J, leaving 12 bases between. Germline V gene sequence: CDR1 MGHRA, CDR2 YSYEKL. CDR3 length: 14 residues. CDR3 sequence: CASSQIGRTEKLFF. The CDR3 coding sequence is TGCGCCAGCAGCCAAATAGGACGGACGGAAAAACTGTTTTTT.

This clonotype was picked up a small number of times. V and J are TRBV4-2 and TRBJ2-7; weak D call: TRBD2 (6 bases). Trimming shortened V by 5 bases and J by 3 bases, and 17 bases separated the two germline ends. Per the germline V gene, CDR1 is LGHNA and CDR2 is YNFKEQ. This CDR3 spans 15 amino acids. DNA for the CDR3: TGTGCCAGCAGCGGCCTAGGGGACTTAATCTACGAGCAGTACTTC. Amino acid sequence: CASSGLGDLIYEQYF.

The gene calls are TRBV7-9 and TRBJ1-2; no definite D call. This CDR3 is built from 13 residues. V gave up 5 bases and J gave up 2 bases, with 9 bases separating them. Germline CDR1 and CDR2: SEHNR and FQNEAQ (reference sequence). CDR3 DNA sequence: TGTGCCAGCAGCCCCATGAACAACTATGGCTACACCTTC. Translation: CASSPMNNYGYTF.

This clonotype was seen at least ten times. The CDR3 DNA reads TGTGCCAGCAGCTGGACTCATAGCAATCAGCCCCAGCATTTT. Encoded protein: CASSWTHSNQPQHF. The chain has TRBV5-6 and TRBJ1-5, with no clear D. The germline V and J ends were trimmed by 3 bases and 0 bases, with 7 bases remaining between them. Germline V CDR1 and CDR2: SGHDT, YYEEEE. The CDR3 loop spans 14 amino acids.

This clonotype was counted at least ten times. The chain couples TRBV12-3 or TRBV12-4 to TRBJ1-4; D is perhaps TRBD1 (6 bases). V lost 7 bases to trimming and J lost 5 bases, with 23 bases between them. The CDR3 loop spans 17 amino acids. In DNA, the CDR3 is TGTGCCAGCACCATTGGCGGCAGGGGACGATTCAATGAAAAACTGTTTTTT. This translates into CASTIGGRGRFNEKLFF.

This clonotype was seen a handful of times. The rearrangement links TRBV6-1 to TRBJ2-7, with 8 bases aligning to TRBD2. CDR1 MNHNS and CDR2 SASEGT come from the germline V gene. Germline trimming cut 6 bases from V and 3 bases from J; bases unmatched to any gene: 4. The CDR3 extends over 13 amino acids. CDR3 loop: CASSQLADYEQYF. DNA of the CDR3: TGTGCCAGCAGCCAACTAGCGGACTACGAGCAGTACTTC.

This clonotype was seen at least ten times. The rearrangement uses TRBV7-9 and TRBJ2-7; 9 positions match TRBD1. Germline CDR1 is SEHNR and CDR2 is FQNEAQ (reference sequence). The CDR3 extends over 14 amino acids. V lost 7 bases to trimming and J lost 5 bases; unmatched junction nucleotides: 9. Written as DNA, the CDR3 is TGTGCCAGCACTCGACAGGGGGGAATGGACGAGCAGTACTTC. Protein sequence: CASTRQGGMDEQYF.

The J gene is TRBJ2-3, the V gene TRBV10-2; D is tentatively TRBD1 or TRBD2 (6 bases each). This CDR3 spans 13 amino acids. The germline V and J ends were trimmed by 7 bases and 4 bases, with 12 bases remaining between them. Germline V gene lookup returns CDR1 WSHSY and CDR2 SAAADI. In DNA, the CDR3 is TGCGCCAGCAATCGGGGGCCACCAGATACGCAGTATTTT. Encoded protein: CASNRGPPDTQYF.

The chain combines TRBV5-1 with TRBJ1-2, with D possibly matching TRBD1 (6 bases). This CDR3 has 13 amino acids. Trimming cost V 5 bases and J 4 bases, with 12 bases left between them. Germline lookup yields CDR1 SGHRS and CDR2 YFSETQ. The CDR3 bases are TGCGCCAGCAGGGACGCAGGGGCCTATGGCTACACCTTC. This encodes CASRDAGAYGYTF.

The chain uses TRBV20-1 and TRBJ2-2; D unresolved. The CDR3 totals 12 residues. Trimming stripped 3 bases from V and 8 bases from J, with 10 bases between. Germline V gives CDR1 DFQATT, CDR2 SNEGSKA (reference sequence). CDR3 loop: CSASDPGGELFF. The CDR3 coding sequence is TGCAGTGCTAGTGACCCCGGGGGGGAGCTGTTTTTT.

This clonotype occurred many times. The gene calls are TRBV28 and TRBJ2-1; TRBD2 matches 8 bases. Germline lookup yields CDR1 MDHEN and CDR2 SYDVKM. There are 14 residues in the CDR3. J was trimmed by 5 bases and V by 3 bases; bases with no gene match: 3. CDR3 region: CASSFRGGNNEQFF. In nucleotides, the CDR3 is TGTGCCAGCAGTTTCCGGGGGGGGAACAATGAGCAGTTCTTC.

The chain employs TRBV3-1 and TRBJ2-1; TRBD2 matches 9 bases. The CDR3 is 14 residues long. Germline loops: CDR1 LGHDT, CDR2 YNNKEL (reference sequence). After removal of 6 bases from V and 5 bases from J, the junction contained 5 bases not matched to a gene. CDR3 DNA sequence: TGTGCCAGCAGGGAGACTAGCGGACACAATGAGCAGTTCTTC. Its translation is CASRETSGHNEQFF.

V gene TRBV27 combines with J gene TRBJ1-5, with 7 bases identical to TRBD1. Trimming at V came to 6 bases and at J to 6 bases, leaving 5 bases not matched to a gene. The germline gives CDR1 MNHEY, CDR2 SMNVEV (reference sequence). CDR3 length equals 13 residues. The DNA for the CDR3 is TGTGCCAGCAGCGAGGGGGCGGGTCAGCCCCAGCATTTT. It codes for CASSEGAGQPQHF.

This clonotype was picked up many times. The rearrangement joins TRBV5-4 to TRBJ1-2; no clear D. Deletions cut 0 bases from V and 4 bases from J, with 10 bases between. CDR1 and CDR2 (germline): SGHNT, YYREEE (reference sequence). This CDR3 is 14 amino acids long. The CDR3 spells CASSLARPPYGYTF. For the CDR3, the DNA is TGTGCCAGCAGCTTGGCCAGGCCCCCCTATGGCTACACCTTC. The complete variable domain, with remaining parts taken from reference TRBV5-4 and TRBJ1-2, reads ETGVTQSPTHLIKTRGQQVTLRCSSQSGHNTVSWYQQALGQGPQFIFQYYREEENGRGNFPPRFSGLQFPNYSSELNVNALELDDSALYLCASSLARPPYGYTFGSGTRLTVV.

There are many counts of this clonotype. This sequence joins TRBV7-6 and TRBJ1-2; D is possibly TRBD1 (5 bases). Germline loops: CDR1 SGHVS, CDR2 FNYEAQ. V lost 4 bases and J lost 6, with 9 bases in between. The CDR3 totals 12 residues. The CDR3 DNA follows: TGTGCCAGCAGCTCCGGGGCCCATGGCTACACCTTC. It translates to CASSSGAHGYTF.